The rows below give T cell receptor beta chains drawn from one sample of a study of cytomegalovirus exposure and HLA in healthy donors. TCRdb's table, derived via immunoSEQ multiplex PCR, lists solely in-frame clones and lacks some. This table has more than 150,000 clones, around 81% appearing once. The sample taken for sequencing was PBMCs. The receptors derive from a woman younger than 35 in good health and CMV-seropositive. Both conserved end residues are part of each CDR3. D genes are given only for firm matches. Clone size is shown for a subset of rows, as once, few, many or a class of expanded clone.

v_call: TRBV11-3
d_call: TRBD2
clone_size: .
j_call: TRBJ2-3
cdr3_aa: CASSLGAGGRADTQYF
cdr3_nt: TGTGCCAGCAGCTTAGGCGCGGGGGGAAGGGCAGATACGCAGTATTTT

v_call: TRBV11-2
d_call: TRBD1
clone_size: .
j_call: TRBJ1-6
cdr3_aa: CASSLDPQDRGRGSPLHF
cdr3_nt: TGTGCCAGCAGCTTAGATCCCCAAGACAGGGGGCGAGGTTCACCCCTCCACTTT

v_call: TRBV7-2
d_call: .
clone_size: .
j_call: TRBJ2-2
cdr3_aa: CASSQRLAGELFF
cdr3_nt: TGTGCCAGCAGCCAAAGACTAGCCGGGGAGCTGTTTTTT

v_call: TRBV4-2
d_call: TRBD2
clone_size: .
j_call: TRBJ2-1
cdr3_aa: CASSPRIIRGGDHNGQFF
cdr3_nt: TGTGCCAGCAGCCCGAGGATCATTCGGGGGGGAGACCACAATGGGCAGTTCTTC

v_call: TRBV7-3
d_call: TRBD2
clone_size: .
j_call: TRBJ2-3
cdr3_aa: CASSWGGSTDTQYF
cdr3_nt: TGTGCCAGCAGCTGGGGGGGTAGCACAGATACGCAGTATTTT

v_call: TRBV27
d_call: .
clone_size: few
j_call: TRBJ1-1
cdr3_aa: CASSENRDEAFF
cdr3_nt: TGTGCCAGCAGTGAAAACAGGGACGAAGCTTTCTTT

v_call: TRBV28
d_call: .
clone_size: .
j_call: TRBJ1-4
cdr3_aa: CASRPLGQGSPTNEKLFF
cdr3_nt: TGTGCCAGCAGACCGTTGGGGCAGGGGAGTCCAACTAATGAAAAACTGTTTTTT

v_call: TRBV5-1
d_call: .
clone_size: once
j_call: TRBJ2-7
cdr3_aa: CASSEGGGTYEQYF
cdr3_nt: TGCGCCAGCAGCGAGGGAGGGGGAACCTACGAGCAGTACTTC

v_call: TRBV28
d_call: .
clone_size: few
j_call: TRBJ2-1
cdr3_aa: CASSLQVMGGRNEQFF
cdr3_nt: TGTGCCAGCAGTTTACAGGTCATGGGGGGGCGTAATGAGCAGTTCTTC

v_call: TRBV5-1
d_call: TRBD1
clone_size: .
j_call: TRBJ1-2
cdr3_aa: CASSPGQGVFGYTF
cdr3_nt: TGCGCCAGCAGCCCGGGACAGGGAGTTTTTGGCTACACCTTC

v_call: TRBV6-5
d_call: TRBD1
clone_size: .
j_call: TRBJ1-3
cdr3_aa: CASRTGTEAGNTIYF
cdr3_nt: TGTGCCAGCAGAACCGGGACAGAAGCTGGAAACACCATATATTTT

v_call: TRBV28
d_call: .
clone_size: few
j_call: TRBJ1-2
cdr3_aa: CASSYPGVLYGYTF
cdr3_nt: TGTGCCAGCAGTTACCCGGGAGTGCTCTATGGCTACACCTTC

v_call: TRBV7-6
d_call: .
clone_size: .
j_call: TRBJ2-1
cdr3_aa: CASSAPDGSNRGNEQFF
cdr3_nt: TGTGCCAGCAGCGCCCCTGATGGATCGAATCGGGGCAATGAGCAGTTCTTC

v_call: TRBV7-9
d_call: .
clone_size: .
j_call: TRBJ2-7
cdr3_aa: CASSPRGSYEQYF
cdr3_nt: TGTGCCAGCAGCCCCAGGGGAAGCTACGAGCAGTACTTC

v_call: TRBV14
d_call: .
clone_size: .
j_call: TRBJ2-1
cdr3_aa: CASSQGRTASNEQFF
cdr3_nt: TGTGCCAGCAGCCAAGGGAGGACAGCGTCGAATGAGCAGTTCTTC

v_call: TRBV28
d_call: .
clone_size: .
j_call: TRBJ2-7
cdr3_aa: CASSWIPSYEQYF
cdr3_nt: TGTGCCAGCAGTTGGATCCCTAGTTACGAGCAGTACTTC

v_call: TRBV30
d_call: TRBD1
clone_size: .
j_call: TRBJ1-6
cdr3_aa: CAWSAFFSRGQPNSPLHF
cdr3_nt: TGTGCCTGGAGTGCCTTCTTCAGTCGGGGACAGCCTAATTCACCCCTCCACTTT

v_call: TRBV6-5
d_call: .
clone_size: .
j_call: TRBJ1-2
cdr3_aa: CASSYSVGRYGYTF
cdr3_nt: TGTGCCAGCAGTTACTCCGTCGGTCGTTATGGCTACACCTTC

v_call: TRBV28
d_call: .
clone_size: once
j_call: TRBJ1-1
cdr3_aa: CASSPQALNTEAFF
cdr3_nt: TGTGCCAGCAGTCCCCAAGCTTTGAACACTGAAGCTTTCTTT

v_call: TRBV5-1
d_call: TRBD1
clone_size: .
j_call: TRBJ2-5
cdr3_aa: CASSLTGEAETQYF
cdr3_nt: TGCGCCAGCAGCTTGACAGGGGAAGCAGAGACCCAGTACTTC

v_call: TRBV13
d_call: .
clone_size: .
j_call: TRBJ1-6
cdr3_aa: CASSLALSSYNSPLHF
cdr3_nt: TGTGCCAGCAGCTTAGCTCTAAGCTCCTATAATTCACCCCTCCACTTT

v_call: TRBV29-1
d_call: .
clone_size: .
j_call: TRBJ1-2
cdr3_aa: CSGRDSNYGYTF
cdr3_nt: TGCAGCGGACGGGACTCCAACTATGGCTACACCTTC

v_call: TRBV5-1
d_call: TRBD2
clone_size: .
j_call: TRBJ2-3
cdr3_aa: CASIRDYPPDTQYF
cdr3_nt: TGCGCCAGTATCCGGGACTATCCCCCAGATACGCAGTATTTT

v_call: TRBV5-4
d_call: .
clone_size: .
j_call: TRBJ1-2
cdr3_aa: CASSDDRKNGYTF
cdr3_nt: TGTGCCAGCAGCGATGACAGGAAAAATGGCTACACCTTC

v_call: TRBV5-4
d_call: TRBD2
clone_size: .
j_call: TRBJ2-1
cdr3_aa: CASSPSGGAYNEQFF
cdr3_nt: TGTGCCAGCAGCCCTAGCGGGGGGGCCTACAATGAGCAGTTCTTC

v_call: TRBV7-2
d_call: TRBD2
clone_size: .
j_call: TRBJ2-2
cdr3_aa: CASSGRAGGPPGELFF
cdr3_nt: TGTGCCAGCAGCGGGCGGGCGGGGGGGCCCCCCGGGGAGCTGTTTTTT

v_call: TRBV5-4
d_call: TRBD1
clone_size: .
j_call: TRBJ2-5
cdr3_aa: CASSSGQGQETQYF
cdr3_nt: TGTGCCAGCAGCTCCGGACAGGGCCAAGAGACCCAGTACTTC

v_call: TRBV7-2
d_call: TRBD2
clone_size: few
j_call: TRBJ2-2
cdr3_aa: CASSHGTSGPFF
cdr3_nt: TGTGCCAGCAGCCACGGGACTAGCGGACCGTTTTTT

v_call: TRBV5-1
d_call: .
clone_size: .
j_call: TRBJ1-6
cdr3_aa: CASSLAYATSSYNSPLHF
cdr3_nt: TGCGCCAGCAGCTTGGCTTATGCAACGAGCTCCTATAATTCACCCCTCCACTTT

v_call: TRBV18
d_call: TRBD1
clone_size: .
j_call: TRBJ1-2
cdr3_aa: CASSPPDRAYGYTF
cdr3_nt: TGTGCCAGCTCACCCCCCGACAGGGCCTATGGCTACACCTTC

v_call: TRBV4-1
d_call: .
clone_size: .
j_call: TRBJ2-3
cdr3_aa: CASSQDRELTDTQYF
cdr3_nt: TGCGCCAGCAGCCAAGATAGAGAGCTTACAGATACGCAGTATTTT

v_call: TRBV15
d_call: .
clone_size: .
j_call: TRBJ1-1
cdr3_aa: CATSRVQGAEAFF
cdr3_nt: TGTGCCACCAGCAGGGTACAGGGCGCTGAAGCTTTCTTT

v_call: TRBV7-9
d_call: TRBD2
clone_size: .
j_call: TRBJ2-1
cdr3_aa: CASREPSGGTNEQFF
cdr3_nt: TGTGCCAGCAGGGAACCTAGCGGGGGAACCAATGAGCAGTTCTTC

v_call: TRBV28
d_call: .
clone_size: .
j_call: TRBJ2-7
cdr3_aa: CASSFRGSYEQYF
cdr3_nt: TGTGCCAGCAGTTTTCGGGGGAGCTACGAGCAGTACTTC

v_call: TRBV7-8
d_call: .
clone_size: few
j_call: TRBJ1-2
cdr3_aa: CASSFTGDYGYTF
cdr3_nt: TGTGCCAGCAGCTTCACGGGGGACTATGGCTACACCTTC